These 21 T cell receptor beta chains share one sample of origin, sequenced in a study of chronic HIV infection and antiretroviral therapy. TCRdb analysed the 5' RACE reads with MiXCR anew, one entry per CDR3 protein. Of tens of thousands of distinct CDR3 sequences in the sample, about 8.9% were seen once. Sequenced material: peripheral blood. The origin of the receptors is an adult who had HIV and had not received antiretroviral therapy, or was an uninfected healthy control (not recorded which).

V and J are TRBV20-1 and TRBJ2-1, with D possibly called TRBD1 or TRBD2 (7 bases each). There are 13 residues in the CDR3. CDR1 is DFQATT, CDR2 SNEGSKA, per germline (reference sequence). CDR3 in DNA: TGCAGGGCCAGGGGGGGGAACTACAATGAGCAGTTCTTC. Translation gives CRARGGNYNEQFF.

The V and J genes are TRBV19 and TRBJ2-5; 11 nucleotides align to TRBD1. The CDR3 has 12 amino acids. The ends lost 5 bases at V and 9 bases at J; junction bases unmatched: 2. CDR1 is LNHDA and CDR2 is SQIVND in the germline V gene (reference sequence). This CDR3 is CASSPGQGAQYF. The CDR3 region has the DNA TGTGCCAGTAGTCCGGGACAGGGGGCCCAGTACTTC.

This chain links TRBV28 with TRBJ1-5, with TRBD1 as a possible D gene (5 bases). This CDR3 is built from 14 residues. Trimming left V 2 bases short and J 5 bases short, with 10 bases between. Germline V gene data show CDR1 as MDHEN and CDR2 as SYDVKM. In DNA, the CDR3 is TGTGCCAGCAGTTTAAGGGGAGAGCATCAGCCCCAGCATTTT. It translates to CASSLRGEHQPQHF.

This clonotype has a count of ten or more. The V call is TRBV4-1, the J call TRBJ1-6, with D unresolved. Trimming shortened V by 1 base and J by 7 bases, and 11 bases separated the two germline ends. CDR1 and CDR2 (germline): MGHRA, YSYEKL. The CDR3 runs to 15 residues. The CDR3 region has the DNA TGCGCCAGCAGCCAAGGACTCGAACAGAATTCACCCCTCCACTTT. This sequence encodes CASSQGLEQNSPLHF.

In its sample, this clonotype was seen many times. The rearrangement uses TRBV20-1 and TRBJ1-5, with D unclear. The CDR3 length is 15 residues. V shed 0 bases and J shed 3 bases, with 12 bases lying between them. Germline V gene sequence: CDR1 DFQATT, CDR2 SNEGSKA (reference sequence). The CDR3 loop reads CSARDLKGDNQPQHF. The CDR3, as DNA: TGCAGTGCTAGAGATTTGAAGGGAGACAATCAGCCCCAGCATTTT.

The table lists this clonotype with a few counts. The gene calls are TRBV20-1 and TRBJ1-6; D is undetermined. Trimming shortened V by 6 bases and J by 11 bases, and 14 bases separated the two germline ends. Germline values: CDR1 DFQATT, CDR2 SNEGSKA (reference sequence). The length of the CDR3 is 12 residues. This chain's CDR3 is CSALAGDAPLHF. The CDR3 DNA is TGCAGTGCCCTGGCTGGTGATGCACCCCTCCACTTT.

This clonotype appeared many times. The chain carries TRBV2 and TRBJ1-2; tentative D call: TRBD1 (6 bases). Trimming removed 7 bases from V and 8 bases from J, with 14 bases in between. This CDR3 contains 12 residues. CDR1 is SNHLY and CDR2 is FYNNEI in the germline V gene. CDR3 nucleotides: TGTGCCAGCAAGGGGGGATTGGGAGGCTACACCTTC. Translation: CASKGGLGGYTF.

This clonotype was found a few times. The chain joins TRBV6-2 or TRBV6-3 to TRBJ2-1, with D perhaps being TRBD1 or TRBD2 (6 bases each). This CDR3 is built from 14 residues. V was trimmed by 0 bases and J by 8 bases, leaving 11 bases between them. Germline loops: CDR1 MNHEY, CDR2 SVGEGT. CDR3 in DNA: TGTGCCAGCAGTTACTCCGGGGGCTGGGATGAGCAGTTCTTC. It translates to CASSYSGGWDEQFF.

There are a few counts of this clonotype. The chain joins TRBV4-3 to TRBJ2-1, with D possibly TRBD2 on 6 matching bases. In germline, CDR1 is LGHNA, CDR2 YSLEER. This CDR3 is built from 14 residues. Trimming took off 0 bases at V and 8 bases at J, with 11 bases between the two ends. In DNA, the CDR3 is TGCGCCAGCAGCCAAGATAGGTGGGGGGATGAGCAGTTCTTC. This gives the protein CASSQDRWGDEQFF.

About this clonotype itself: The junction and the germline gene differ at one end; a read error may be behind it. The chain uses TRBV28 and TRBJ2-7; unclear D gene. This CDR3 spans 15 amino acids. Germline V gene lookup returns CDR1 MDHEN and CDR2 SYDVKM. CDR3 loop: CASSLSTRKIYEQHF. As DNA, the CDR3 is TGTGCCAGCAGTTTATCGACCCGAAAGATCTACGAGCAGCACTTC.

This chain uses TRBV20-1 with TRBJ2-7, with no clear D. Trimming took 3 bases from V and 3 from J, leaving 9 bases between them. The germline V gene encodes CDR1 DFQATT and CDR2 SNEGSKA (reference sequence). The CDR3 sequence is 12 residues long. The CDR3 protein is CSASSTHYEQYF. In DNA, the CDR3 is TGCAGTGCTAGTTCTACTCACTACGAGCAGTACTTC.

This clonotype was picked up many times. The chain is built from TRBV7-9 and TRBJ1-1; 9 nucleotides match TRBD1. Germline CDR1 is SEHNR and CDR2 is FQNEAQ (reference sequence). The CDR3 contains 19 residues. V trimming: 5 bases; J trimming: 4 bases; junction bases outside the gene matches: 20. The CDR3 bases are TGTGCCAGCAGCGATAGCCGGACCCTGGGGACAGGGCAATCCACTGAAGCTTTCTTT. This sequence encodes CASSDSRTLGTGQSTEAFF. Supplemented by reference TRBV7-9 and TRBJ1-1, the full variable domain reads DTGVSQNPRHKITKRGQNVTFRCDPISEHNRLYWYRQTLGQGPEFLTYFQNEAQLEKSRLLSDRFSAERPKGSFSTLEIQRTEQGDSAMYLCASSDSRTLGTGQSTEAFFGQGTRLTVV.

The chain couples TRBV24-1 to TRBJ2-3; possibly TRBD1 for D (6 bases). The V gene's germline CDR1 is KGHDR and CDR2 SFDVKD. V was cut by 4 bases and J by 5 bases, with 12 bases left in between. The CDR3 sequence is 14 residues long. CDR3 loop: CATSDSRRGDTQYF. The CDR3 DNA follows: TGTGCCACCAGTGACTCACGCAGGGGAGATACGCAGTATTTT.

This clonotype was seen ten or more times. The chain is built from TRBV27 and TRBJ1-4; maybe TRBD1 (6 bases). The CDR3 loop spans 14 amino acids. CDR1 and CDR2 (germline): MNHEY, SMNVEV (reference sequence). V was cut by 6 bases and J by 1 base, with 9 bases left in between. CDR3 amino acids: CASRTGVTNEKLFF. The CDR3 nucleotides read TGTGCCAGCAGGACAGGCGTAACTAATGAAAAACTGTTTTTT.

This clonotype was counted many times. This chain links TRBV5-5 with TRBJ2-7; D gene ambiguous. Germline V gives CDR1 SGHKS, CDR2 YYEKEE (reference sequence). The V end was cut by 3 bases, the J end by 4 bases, with 5 bases between. The CDR3 totals 11 residues. This CDR3 reads CASSYGYEQYF. The CDR3 coding sequence is TGTGCCAGCAGCTACGGGTACGAGCAGTACTTC.

This clonotype was seen only a few times. The chain combines TRBV30 with TRBJ2-3, with D perhaps matching TRBD2 (6 bases). The V gene's germline CDR1 is GTSNPN and CDR2 SVGIG (reference sequence). V lost 4 bases to trimming and J lost 1 base, with 12 bases between them. The CDR3 consists of 14 residues. The CDR3, as DNA: TGTGCCTGGACGACCGGGACTCGCACAGATACGCAGTATTTT. Its protein is CAWTTGTRTDTQYF.

This clonotype was counted many times. The V and J genes are TRBV25-1 and TRBJ2-7; maybe TRBD2 (5 bases). Germline CDR1 MGHDK, CDR2 SYGVNS. The CDR3 covers 16 residues. The V gene lost 1 base and the J gene lost 5 bases, with 18 bases spanning the gap. This CDR3 reads CASSESVGGVKDEQYF. For the CDR3, the DNA is TGTGCCAGCAGTGAATCGGTCGGAGGTGTAAAGGACGAGCAGTACTTC.

This clonotype was observed many times. V gene TRBV28 combines with J gene TRBJ1-4, with D possibly TRBD1 on 5 matching bases. Germline V gene lookup returns CDR1 MDHEN and CDR2 SYDVKM. The V gene lost 7 bases and the J gene lost 8 bases, with 11 bases spanning the gap. This CDR3 has 12 residues. CDR3 residues: CASTAGQEKLFF. The CDR3 DNA sequence: TGTGCCAGCACGGCGGGGCAGGAAAAACTGTTTTTT.

There are a few counts of this clonotype. The V and J genes are TRBV6-2 or TRBV6-3 and TRBJ2-5; D is possibly TRBD1 (6 bases). The CDR3 runs 16 residues. From germline, CDR1 is MNHEY and CDR2 SVGEGT. Trimming pared 5 bases from V and 5 bases from J, leaving 21 bases between. The CDR3 DNA reads as TGTGCCAGCAGTCTCCGGGACACCCCCCGGGGTGAGACCCAGTACTTC. This sequence encodes CASSLRDTPRGETQYF.

This clonotype was counted between two and nine times. This rearrangement joins TRBV6-2 or TRBV6-3 to TRBJ2-7; D perhaps matches TRBD2 (5 bases). V was clipped by 6 bases and J by 2 bases, with 20 bases between them. There are 16 residues in the CDR3. Germline assignment: CDR1 MNHEY and CDR2 SVGEGT. CDR3 sequence: CASSYARKTNTYEQYF. DNA for the CDR3: TGTGCCAGCAGCTACGCGAGAAAGACTAATACCTACGAGCAGTACTTC.

V is TRBV7-2 and J is TRBJ2-3, with D perhaps TRBD1 (5 bases). V shed 1 base and J shed 4 bases, with 9 bases lying between them. Germline V CDR1 and CDR2: SGHTA, FQGNSA. The CDR3 is 14 amino acids. CDR3: CASSLEGSADTQYF. For the CDR3, the DNA is TGTGCCAGCAGCTTAGAGGGGTCAGCAGATACGCAGTATTTT.